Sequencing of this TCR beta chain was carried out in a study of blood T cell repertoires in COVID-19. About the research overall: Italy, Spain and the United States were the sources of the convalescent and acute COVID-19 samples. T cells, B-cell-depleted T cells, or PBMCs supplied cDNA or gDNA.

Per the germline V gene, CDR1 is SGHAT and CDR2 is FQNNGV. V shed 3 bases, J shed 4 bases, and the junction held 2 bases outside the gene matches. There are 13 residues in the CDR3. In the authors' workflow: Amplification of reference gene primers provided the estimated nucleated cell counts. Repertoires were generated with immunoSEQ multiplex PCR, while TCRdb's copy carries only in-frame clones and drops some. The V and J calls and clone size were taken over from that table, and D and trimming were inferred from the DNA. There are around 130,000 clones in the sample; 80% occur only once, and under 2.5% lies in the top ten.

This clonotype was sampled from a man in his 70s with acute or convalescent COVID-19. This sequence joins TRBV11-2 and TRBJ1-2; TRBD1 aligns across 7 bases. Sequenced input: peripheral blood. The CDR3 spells CASSLSGGYGYTF. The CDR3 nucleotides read TGTGCCAGCAGCTTGTCAGGGGGCTATGGCTACACCTTC.